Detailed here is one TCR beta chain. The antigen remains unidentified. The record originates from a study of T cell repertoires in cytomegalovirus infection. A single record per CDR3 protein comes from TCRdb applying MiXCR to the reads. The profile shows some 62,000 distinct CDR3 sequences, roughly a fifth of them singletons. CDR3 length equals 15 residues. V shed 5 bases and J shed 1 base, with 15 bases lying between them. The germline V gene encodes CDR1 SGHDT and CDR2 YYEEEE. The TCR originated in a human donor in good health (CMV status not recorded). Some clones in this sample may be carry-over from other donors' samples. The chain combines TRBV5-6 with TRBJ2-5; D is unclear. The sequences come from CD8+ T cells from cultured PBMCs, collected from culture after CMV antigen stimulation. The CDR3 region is CASSGESGFQETQYF. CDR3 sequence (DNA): TGTGCCAGCAGTGGGGAAAGTGGCTTCCAAGAGACCCAGTACTTC.